The T cell receptor (beta chain) under discussion was sequenced for a study of patients and donors after allogeneic stem cell transplantation. Each CDR3 protein gets one entry after TCRdb re-called the RT-PCR reads with MiXCR. The data show approximately 410,000 distinct CDR3 sequences, with approximately 16% seen just once and 7.2% held by the top ten. The CDR3 extends over 19 amino acids. In germline, CDR1 is LGHNA, CDR2 YNFKEQ. V was pared by 0 bases and J by 1 base, with 11 bases of the junction left unmatched. This chain uses TRBV4-2 with TRBJ1-5; 8 nucleotides align to TRBD1. The specimen sequenced was blood, either unsorted or a sorted T cell fraction (not recorded which). The receptor's source is a human donor who was either an allogeneic HSCT recipient or a stem cell or donor lymphocyte infusion donor (not recorded which). It is not recorded whose cells these are; they may come from a transplant donor. CDR3 loop: CASSQDGQGEGKSNQPQHF. The CDR3 nucleotides read TGTGCCAGCAGCCAAGATGGACAGGGCGAGGGTAAAAGCAATCAGCCCCAGCATTTT.